This TCR beta chain was recovered during a study of shared clonotypes between healthy human individuals. Study-level background: Three plates were used per donor for CD4 naive, three for CD4 memory, two for CD8 naive and one for CD8 memory. The study, taken as a whole, reports: Among the subsets, naive ones generally showed larger estimated richness than memory ones.

Naive-designated CD8 cells lacked CD45RO, were positively enriched for CCR7, and omitted terminally differentiated effector memory CD45RA+ cells. Within Nashville, Tennessee resided all donors, each a Caucasian adult. A word on this clone: Its antigen is currently unknown.

At a deep level, the assay was run. Profiling relied on immunoSEQ multiplex PCR, and the TCRdb table lists in-frame clones only, not all of them. The sample lists a few hundred thousand clones, just under 97% occurring once. The CDR3 spans 14 residues. V lost 4 bases to trimming and J lost 7 bases, with 14 bases between them. CDR1 is SEHNR, CDR2 FQNEAQ, per germline (reference sequence). This TCR was sampled from a woman in her twenties or thirties in good health. The rearrangement uses TRBV7-9 and TRBJ2-1; D not resolved. Input material: naive CD8+ T cells sorted from blood. CDR3 region: CASSSSEMGNEQFF. In DNA, the CDR3 is TGTGCCAGCAGCTCCTCTGAGATGGGTAATGAGCAGTTCTTC.